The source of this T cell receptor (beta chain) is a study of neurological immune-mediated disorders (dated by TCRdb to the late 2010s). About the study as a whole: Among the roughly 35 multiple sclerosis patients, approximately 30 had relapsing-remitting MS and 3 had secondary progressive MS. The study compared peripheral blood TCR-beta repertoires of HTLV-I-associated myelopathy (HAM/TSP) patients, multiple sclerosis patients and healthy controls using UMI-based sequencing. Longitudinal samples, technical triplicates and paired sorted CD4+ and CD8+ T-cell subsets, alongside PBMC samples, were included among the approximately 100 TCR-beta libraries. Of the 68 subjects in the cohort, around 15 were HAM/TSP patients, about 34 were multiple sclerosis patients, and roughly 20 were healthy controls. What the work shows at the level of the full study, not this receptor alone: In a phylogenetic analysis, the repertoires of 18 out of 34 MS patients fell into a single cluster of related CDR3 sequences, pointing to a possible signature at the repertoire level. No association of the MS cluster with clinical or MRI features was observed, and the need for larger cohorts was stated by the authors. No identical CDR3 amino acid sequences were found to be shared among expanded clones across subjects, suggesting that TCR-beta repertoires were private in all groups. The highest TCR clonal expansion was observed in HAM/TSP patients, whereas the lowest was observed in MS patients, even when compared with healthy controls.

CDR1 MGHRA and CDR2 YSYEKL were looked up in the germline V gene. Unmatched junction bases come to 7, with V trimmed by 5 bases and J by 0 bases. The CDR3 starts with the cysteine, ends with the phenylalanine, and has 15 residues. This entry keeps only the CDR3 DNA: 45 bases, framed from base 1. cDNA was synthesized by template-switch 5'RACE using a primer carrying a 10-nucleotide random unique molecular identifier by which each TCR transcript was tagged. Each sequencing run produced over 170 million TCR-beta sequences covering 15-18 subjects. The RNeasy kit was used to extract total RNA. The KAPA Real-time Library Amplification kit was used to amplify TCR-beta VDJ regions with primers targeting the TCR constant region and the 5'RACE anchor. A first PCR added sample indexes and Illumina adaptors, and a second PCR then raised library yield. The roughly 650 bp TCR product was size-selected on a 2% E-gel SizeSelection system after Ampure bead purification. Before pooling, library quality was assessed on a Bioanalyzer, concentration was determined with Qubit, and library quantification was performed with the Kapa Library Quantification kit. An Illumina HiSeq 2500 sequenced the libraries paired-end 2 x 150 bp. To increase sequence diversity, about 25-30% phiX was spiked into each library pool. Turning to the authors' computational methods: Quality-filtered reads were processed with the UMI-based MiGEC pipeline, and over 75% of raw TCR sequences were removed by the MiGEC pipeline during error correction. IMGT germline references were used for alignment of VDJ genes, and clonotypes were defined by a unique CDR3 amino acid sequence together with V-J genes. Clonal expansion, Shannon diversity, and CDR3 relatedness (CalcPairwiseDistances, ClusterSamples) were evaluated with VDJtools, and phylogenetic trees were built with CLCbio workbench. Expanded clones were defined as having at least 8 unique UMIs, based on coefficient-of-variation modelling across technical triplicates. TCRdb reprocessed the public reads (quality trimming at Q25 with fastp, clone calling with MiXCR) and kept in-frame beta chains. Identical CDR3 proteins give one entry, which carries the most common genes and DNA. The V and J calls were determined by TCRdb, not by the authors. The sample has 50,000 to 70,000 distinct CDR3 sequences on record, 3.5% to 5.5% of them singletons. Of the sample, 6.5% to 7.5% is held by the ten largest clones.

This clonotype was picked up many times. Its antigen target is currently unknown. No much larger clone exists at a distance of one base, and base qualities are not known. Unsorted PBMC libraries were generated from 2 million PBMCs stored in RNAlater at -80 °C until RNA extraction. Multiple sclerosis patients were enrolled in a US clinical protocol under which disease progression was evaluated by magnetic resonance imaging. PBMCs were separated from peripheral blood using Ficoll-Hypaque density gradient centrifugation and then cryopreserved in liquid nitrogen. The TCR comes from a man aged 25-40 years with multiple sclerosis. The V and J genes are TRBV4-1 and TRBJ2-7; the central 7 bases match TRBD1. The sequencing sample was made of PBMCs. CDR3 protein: CASSSPTGLSYEQYF. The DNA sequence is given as TGCGCCAGCAGCTCGCCGACAGGGCTCTCCTACGAGCAGTACTTC.